This is a list of T cell receptor beta chains from one sample in a study of blood T cell repertoires in COVID-19. Profiling relied on immunoSEQ multiplex PCR, and the TCRdb table lists in-frame clones only, not all of them. Found here are roughly 400,000 clones, about 90% of them singletons; the top ten hold about 1.7%. The sequenced sample was PBMCs or T cells enriched from blood (not recorded which). These TCRs come from a woman in her thirties who had recovered from COVID-19. The CDR3 runs from the conserved cysteine through the conserved F or W. D genes are given only for firm matches. The size field is filled for only some rows; it gives once, few, many or a size class.

J gene | clone size | V gene | CDR3 length | D gene | CDR3 protein | CDR3 DNA
TRBJ2-2 | NA | TRBV29-1 | 17 | TRBD1 | CSVTGEAAGSFTGELFF | TGCAGCGTGACAGGGGAAGCCGCGGGGTCGTTCACCGGGGAGCTGTTTTTT
TRBJ2-2 | NA | TRBV29-1 | 16 | TRBD1 | CSVGPPGGRNTGELFF | TGCAGCGTTGGCCCTCCAGGGGGCAGAAACACCGGGGAGCTGTTTTTT
TRBJ2-1 | NA | TRBV13 | 13 | NA | CASSKGGYNEQFF | TGTGCCAGCAGCAAAGGGGGTTACAATGAGCAGTTCTTC
TRBJ2-7 | many | TRBV6-2/TRBV6-3 | 15 | TRBD1 | CASSYAIDRAVEQYF | TGTGCCAGCAGTTACGCCATCGACAGGGCAGTCGAGCAGTACTTC
TRBJ1-1 | NA | TRBV10-1 | 13 | NA | CAPSWSQNTEAFF | TGCGCCCCCAGTTGGAGCCAGAACACTGAAGCTTTCTTT
TRBJ2-3 | NA | TRBV5-1 | 18 | TRBD2 | CASNKMGVTSGSTDTQYF | TGCGCCAGCAACAAAATGGGGGTGACTAGCGGCAGCACAGATACGCAGTATTTT
TRBJ1-1 | few | TRBV7-9 | 12 | NA | CASLRGNTEAFF | TGTGCCAGCTTACGGGGGAACACTGAAGCTTTCTTT
TRBJ1-3 | NA | TRBV5-1 | 14 | TRBD1 | CASSLQGLGNTIYF | TGCGCCAGCAGCTTACAGGGGTTGGGAAACACCATATATTTT
TRBJ2-7 | NA | TRBV5-1 | 14 | NA | CASSPSGLNYEQYF | TGCGCCAGCAGCCCGTCGGGACTGAACTACGAGCAGTACTTC
TRBJ2-7 | once | TRBV29-1 | 11 | TRBD1 | CSGQGPYEQYF | TGCAGCGGACAGGGGCCCTACGAGCAGTACTTC